The T cell receptor (beta chain) described here comes from a study of T cell responses to AZD1222 COVID-19 vaccine. Assay: immunoSEQ multiplex PCR; the TCRdb copy retains only in-frame clones and omits some. The sample carries roughly 140,000 clones, 88% recorded once. Trimming pared 5 bases from V and 1 base from J, leaving 8 bases between. Per germline, CDR1 MRHNA and CDR2 SNTAGT. There are 13 residues in the CDR3. The sequence was collected from an adult in good health. Here the sequenced sample was peripheral blood, taken on day 0 of MenACWY control vaccination. The chain carries TRBV6-4 and TRBJ1-1; D is unresolved. The DNA for the CDR3 is TGTGCCAGCAGTCAGGAATCGAACACTGAAGCTTTCTTT. Encoded protein: CASSQESNTEAFF.